This T cell receptor beta chain was identified during a study of beta chain features in type 1 diabetes. General study findings and limits: In these data, an HLA type influence on TCRB rearrangement remained unresolved. Researchers reported that naive, central memory and Treg TCRB repertoires appeared more similar in patients than in healthy donors. TCRB CDR3s from Type 1 diabetes patients were moderately but significantly shorter in all four CD4+ subsets.

A few counts support this clone. Its target is unknown. Per the germline V gene, CDR1 is SGHRS and CDR2 is YFSETQ. Trimming removed 7 bases from V and 3 bases from J, with 10 bases in between. The CDR3 consists of 12 residues. The sequenced template was cDNA made from the entire isolated RNA. TCRdb keeps only in-frame clones here, not all; method: immunoSEQ multiplex PCR. The table includes under 900,000 clones, roughly a sixth detected once. This TCR derives from a woman between 18 and 29 years old in good health. The gene calls are TRBV5-1 and TRBJ1-1; D perhaps matches TRBD1 (5 bases). Material: naive CD4+ T cells from blood. This chain's CDR3 is CASADSYTEAFF. DNA of the CDR3: TGCGCCAGCGCCGACAGCTACACTGAAGCTTTCTTT.